Listed below are T cell receptor beta chains from one sample, sequenced in a study of blood T cell repertoires in COVID-19. Only in-frame clones appear in the TCRdb table, and some are missing; sequencing was by immunoSEQ multiplex PCR. The sample holds roughly 170,000 clones, approximately 84% seen once. Sequenced input: PBMCs or T cells enriched from blood (not recorded which). These receptors originate from a woman between 35 and 50 years old with acute COVID-19. Each CDR3 is given with its conserved first and last residue. Fields, in order: D gene, V gene, clone size, J gene, CDR3 protein. The D gene is left open where the match is weak. Where a row states a size, it is once, few, many or the class of an expanded clone; other rows omit it.

d_call: .; v_call: TRBV29-1; clone_size: .; j_call: TRBJ1-1; cdr3_aa: CSVEDTDTEAFF
d_call: .; v_call: TRBV5-1; clone_size: .; j_call: TRBJ1-2; cdr3_aa: CASSSTDSLGGYTF
d_call: .; v_call: TRBV7-9; clone_size: .; j_call: TRBJ1-1; cdr3_aa: CASEGWANTEAFF
d_call: .; v_call: TRBV5-1; clone_size: .; j_call: TRBJ1-1; cdr3_aa: CASSGDGGTEAFF
d_call: .; v_call: TRBV9; clone_size: .; j_call: TRBJ1-6; cdr3_aa: CASSPERGANNSPLHF
d_call: .; v_call: TRBV3-1/TRBV3-2; clone_size: few; j_call: TRBJ2-4; cdr3_aa: CASSQDPRAPGASAKNIQYF
d_call: TRBD1; v_call: TRBV18; clone_size: .; j_call: TRBJ1-1; cdr3_aa: CASSTGEGNTEAFF
d_call: TRBD1; v_call: TRBV6-5; clone_size: .; j_call: TRBJ1-2; cdr3_aa: CASSVQGTDGYTF
d_call: .; v_call: TRBV29-1; clone_size: .; j_call: TRBJ1-1; cdr3_aa: CSVEEYLRQGAFF
d_call: .; v_call: TRBV19; clone_size: few; j_call: TRBJ1-1; cdr3_aa: CASSTSKTGPTEAFF
d_call: TRBD2; v_call: TRBV5-1; clone_size: .; j_call: TRBJ2-2; cdr3_aa: CASSLLPPSGGNTGELFF
d_call: TRBD1; v_call: TRBV2; clone_size: .; j_call: TRBJ1-2; cdr3_aa: CASSATGILPSYGYTF
d_call: TRBD2; v_call: TRBV11-3; clone_size: once; j_call: TRBJ2-3; cdr3_aa: CASSLGLAGSTDTQYF
d_call: TRBD2; v_call: TRBV5-1; clone_size: .; j_call: TRBJ2-7; cdr3_aa: CASSLIAGGSYEQYF
d_call: .; v_call: TRBV3-1/TRBV3-2; clone_size: few; j_call: TRBJ1-3; cdr3_aa: CASSGAGSGNTIYF
d_call: TRBD1; v_call: TRBV7-6; clone_size: many; j_call: TRBJ2-1; cdr3_aa: CASSPIDRDGQFF
d_call: .; v_call: TRBV4-2; clone_size: few; j_call: TRBJ2-7; cdr3_aa: CASSKPSYEQYF
d_call: .; v_call: TRBV19; clone_size: .; j_call: TRBJ1-6; cdr3_aa: CASTDSMNSPLHF
d_call: .; v_call: TRBV7-6; clone_size: .; j_call: TRBJ1-1; cdr3_aa: CASSLRQGTTTEAFF
d_call: TRBD1; v_call: TRBV11-3; clone_size: few; j_call: TRBJ2-1; cdr3_aa: CASGLRDRGLYEQFF
d_call: .; v_call: TRBV5-1; clone_size: once; j_call: TRBJ2-5; cdr3_aa: CASTDTYQETQYF
d_call: .; v_call: TRBV15; clone_size: few; j_call: TRBJ1-2; cdr3_aa: CATSRGVNYGYTF
d_call: .; v_call: TRBV27; clone_size: .; j_call: TRBJ2-2; cdr3_aa: CASSTGQARTGELFF
d_call: TRBD2; v_call: TRBV13; clone_size: .; j_call: TRBJ2-1; cdr3_aa: CASRREGNYNEQFF
d_call: TRBD2; v_call: TRBV12-5; clone_size: .; j_call: TRBJ2-1; cdr3_aa: CASGLVSGSYSYNEQFF
d_call: TRBD2; v_call: TRBV6-5; clone_size: .; j_call: TRBJ2-1; cdr3_aa: CASRDRGGLGQFF
d_call: TRBD2; v_call: TRBV11-3; clone_size: .; j_call: TRBJ2-1; cdr3_aa: CASSLLAGDYNEQFF
d_call: .; v_call: TRBV6-4; clone_size: .; j_call: TRBJ2-2; cdr3_aa: CASSRGAGELFF
d_call: TRBD1; v_call: TRBV24-1; clone_size: .; j_call: TRBJ1-6; cdr3_aa: CATFRTGGRDSPLHF
d_call: .; v_call: TRBV5-1; clone_size: .; j_call: TRBJ1-2; cdr3_aa: CASSRGQNNYGYTF
d_call: .; v_call: TRBV6-5; clone_size: .; j_call: TRBJ1-6; cdr3_aa: CASSSISYNSPLHF
d_call: TRBD1; v_call: TRBV6-5; clone_size: .; j_call: TRBJ1-4; cdr3_aa: CAIGQGGRGEKLFF
d_call: TRBD2; v_call: TRBV15; clone_size: few; j_call: TRBJ2-1; cdr3_aa: CATSRELATYNEQFF